One and the same sample provided the 7 T cell receptor beta chains below, sequenced in a study of CD8 T cells in Susac syndrome. RNA amounts of 0.5 to 1 ug underwent reverse transcription with random hexamers. MiXCR was run by TCRdb on the immunoSEQ multiplex PCR reads, yielding one entry per CDR3 protein. The data contain a few hundred thousand distinct CDR3 sequences, approximately 85% of them singletons. Input material: CD8+ T cells from PBMCs. The source of these receptors is a human donor with multiple sclerosis.

The V call is TRBV7-8, the J call TRBJ2-4; weak D call: TRBD2 (5 bases). V gave up 4 bases and J gave up 2 bases, with 12 bases separating them. The germline V gene encodes CDR1 SGHVS and CDR2 FQNEAQ. The CDR3 has 15 residues. The CDR3 reads CASSSPTGSKNIQYF. The CDR3 DNA is TGTGCCAGCAGCTCCCCGACGGGATCCAAAAACATTCAGTACTTC.

The V call is TRBV9, the J call TRBJ2-7; tentatively, D is TRBD2 (5 bases). Germline values: CDR1 SGDLS, CDR2 YYNGEE. The CDR3 runs to 13 residues. Trimming removed 2 bases at V and 5 bases at J, with 11 bases between. CDR3: CASSVEDWDEQYF. The CDR3 DNA reads TGTGCCAGCAGCGTGGAGGATTGGGACGAGCAGTACTTC.

The J gene is TRBJ2-7, the V gene TRBV28; D assignment may be TRBD1 or TRBD2 (5 bases each). Germline CDR1 is MDHEN and CDR2 is SYDVKM. The CDR3 is made up of 14 amino acids. Trimming took 3 bases from V and 3 from J, leaving 12 bases between them. For the CDR3, the DNA is TGTGCCAGCAGTTTTGGGACGGGGCACTACGAGCAGTACTTC. This encodes CASSFGTGHYEQYF.

The chain joins TRBV29-1 to TRBJ2-7, with 10 positions matching TRBD1. The CDR3 is 17 residues long. The germline gives CDR1 SQVTM, CDR2 ANQGSEA. V lost 6 bases, J lost 2 bases, and 16 bases stayed unmatched. The DNA for the CDR3 is TGCAGCGTCACACTTACCTGGGACAGGGGAAGGGCCTACGAGCAGTACTTC. Amino acid sequence: CSVTLTWDRGRAYEQYF.

The V gene is TRBV29-1, the J gene TRBJ2-1, with D tentatively TRBD2 (5 bases). V was cut by 1 base and J by 2 bases, with 12 bases left in between. This CDR3 is built from 15 residues. The germline V gene encodes CDR1 SQVTM and CDR2 ANQGSEA. CDR3 bases: TGCAGCGTTGAAGGGTCCGGGATCCCCTACAATGAGCAGTTCTTC. It is translated as CSVEGSGIPYNEQFF.

The genes are TRBV20-1 and TRBJ1-2; no reliable D call. V lost 0 bases, J lost 4 bases, and 18 bases lay in between. The CDR3 runs to 16 residues. Germline V CDR1 and CDR2: DFQATT, SNEGSKA (reference sequence). The CDR3 reads CSARDLGQAGAYGYTF. The CDR3 nucleotides are TGCAGTGCTAGAGATCTAGGGCAAGCAGGAGCCTATGGCTACACCTTC.

The chain has TRBV30 and TRBJ2-1; D is possibly TRBD1 (7 bases). The CDR3 runs 14 residues. Germline CDR1 GTSNPN, CDR2 SVGIG (reference sequence). Trimming stripped 5 bases from V and 8 bases from J, with 19 bases between. The CDR3 DNA reads TGTGCCTGGGGAGGGGGCCTACATCCGTATGAGCAGTTCTTC. It codes for CAWGGGLHPYEQFF. Full variable domain (missing parts from reference TRBV30 and TRBJ2-1): SQTIHQWPATLVQPVGSPLSLECTVEGTSNPNLYWYRQAAGRGLQLLFYSVGIGQISSEVPQNLSASRPQDRQFILSSKKLLLSDSGFYLCAWGGGLHPYEQFFGPGTRLTVL.